These 2 T cell receptor beta chains share one sample of origin, sequenced in a study of shared clonotypes between healthy human individuals. Terminally differentiated effector memory CD45RA+ cells were excluded from the naive CD8 cells, which were CD45RO-negative and positively selected for CCR7. Sequenced by immunoSEQ multiplex PCR; TCRdb stores in-frame clones only, minus some. The table includes some 2.1 million clones, around 95% detected once. Sample: naive CD8+ T cells from PBMCs. The receptor source for this set is a young man in good health. Some clones in this sample may be carry-over from other donors' samples.

The genes are TRBV10-3 and TRBJ2-7, with D perhaps TRBD2 (5 bases). This CDR3 is built from 13 residues. Between the trimmed V and J ends, which lost 3 bases and 5 bases, there was a span of 11 bases. Per the germline V gene, CDR1 is ENHRY and CDR2 is SYGVKD. This CDR3 reads CAISDVGENEQYF. CDR3 coding DNA: TGTGCCATCAGTGATGTTGGGGAGAACGAGCAGTACTTC.

Here the CDR3 reads CASSLGLRESTDTQYF. The CDR3 DNA reads as TGTGCCAGCAGCTTAGGACTCCGGGAGAGCACAGATACGCAGTATTTT. The rearrangement links TRBV7-9 to TRBJ2-3; D might be TRBD2 (6 bases). Germline CDR1 SEHNR, CDR2 FQNEAQ (reference sequence). V was trimmed by 1 base and J by 0 bases, leaving 11 bases between them. This CDR3 has 16 residues.